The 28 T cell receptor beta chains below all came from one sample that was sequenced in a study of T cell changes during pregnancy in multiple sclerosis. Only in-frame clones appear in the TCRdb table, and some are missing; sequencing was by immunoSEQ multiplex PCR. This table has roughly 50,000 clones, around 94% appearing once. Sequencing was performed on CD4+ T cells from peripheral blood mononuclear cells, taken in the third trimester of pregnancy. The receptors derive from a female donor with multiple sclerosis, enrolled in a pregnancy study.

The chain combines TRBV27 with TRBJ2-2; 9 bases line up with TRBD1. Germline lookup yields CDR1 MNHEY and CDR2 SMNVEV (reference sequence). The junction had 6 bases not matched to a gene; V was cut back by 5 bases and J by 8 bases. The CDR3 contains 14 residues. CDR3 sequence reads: CASSGDRAAGELFF. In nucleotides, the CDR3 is TGTGCCAGCAGTGGGGACAGGGCGGCTGGGGAGCTGTTTTTT.

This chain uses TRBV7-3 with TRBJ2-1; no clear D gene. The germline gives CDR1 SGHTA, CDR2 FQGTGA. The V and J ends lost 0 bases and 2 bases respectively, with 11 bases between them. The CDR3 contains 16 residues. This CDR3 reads CASSLTRRPPYNEQFF. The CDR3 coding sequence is TGTGCCAGCAGCTTAACGAGGCGGCCTCCCTACAATGAGCAGTTCTTC.

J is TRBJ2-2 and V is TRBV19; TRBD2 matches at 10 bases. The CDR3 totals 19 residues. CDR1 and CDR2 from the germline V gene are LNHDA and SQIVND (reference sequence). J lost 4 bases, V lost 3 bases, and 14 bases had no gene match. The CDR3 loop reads CASSISGLRLAGITGELFF. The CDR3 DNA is TGTGCCAGTAGTATTAGTGGGCTTCGACTAGCGGGTATCACCGGGGAGCTGTTTTTT.

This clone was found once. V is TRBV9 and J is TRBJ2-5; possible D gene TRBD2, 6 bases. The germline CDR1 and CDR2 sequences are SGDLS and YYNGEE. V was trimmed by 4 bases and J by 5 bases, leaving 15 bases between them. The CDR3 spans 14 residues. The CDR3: CASSQGPGRETQYF. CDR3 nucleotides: TGTGCCAGCAGCCAGGGCCCAGGGAGGGAGACCCAGTACTTC.

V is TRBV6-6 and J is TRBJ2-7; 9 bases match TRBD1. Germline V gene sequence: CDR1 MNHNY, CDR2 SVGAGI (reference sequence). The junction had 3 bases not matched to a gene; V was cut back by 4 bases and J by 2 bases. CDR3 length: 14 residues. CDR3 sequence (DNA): TGTGCCAGCAGTTCCGGGACAGGGCCCTACGAGCAGTACTTC. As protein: CASSSGTGPYEQYF.

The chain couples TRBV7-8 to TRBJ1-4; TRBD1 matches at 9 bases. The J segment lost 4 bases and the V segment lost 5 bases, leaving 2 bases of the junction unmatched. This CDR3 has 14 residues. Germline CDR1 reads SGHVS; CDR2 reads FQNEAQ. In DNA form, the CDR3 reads TGTGCCAGCAGCATGACAGGGGGTAATGAAAAACTGTTTTTT. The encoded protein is CASSMTGGNEKLFF.

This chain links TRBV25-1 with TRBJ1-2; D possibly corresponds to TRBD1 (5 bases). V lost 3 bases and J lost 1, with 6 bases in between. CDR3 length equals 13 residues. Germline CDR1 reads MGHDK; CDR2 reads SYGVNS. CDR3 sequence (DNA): TGTGCCAGCAGTGAGACAGTTAACTATGGCTACACCTTC. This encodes CASSETVNYGYTF.

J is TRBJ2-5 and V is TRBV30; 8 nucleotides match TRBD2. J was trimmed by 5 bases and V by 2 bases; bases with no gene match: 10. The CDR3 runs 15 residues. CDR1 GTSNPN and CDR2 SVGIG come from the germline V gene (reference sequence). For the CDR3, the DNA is TGTGCCTGGAGTCTAATAGCGGGGAGTGCGGAGACCCAGTACTTC. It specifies CAWSLIAGSAETQYF.

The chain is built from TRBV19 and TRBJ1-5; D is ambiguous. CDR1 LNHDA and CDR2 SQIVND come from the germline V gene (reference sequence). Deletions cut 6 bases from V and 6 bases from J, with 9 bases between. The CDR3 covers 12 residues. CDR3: CASSPTTQPQHF. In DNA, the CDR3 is TGTGCCAGTAGCCCGACTACTCAGCCCCAGCATTTT.

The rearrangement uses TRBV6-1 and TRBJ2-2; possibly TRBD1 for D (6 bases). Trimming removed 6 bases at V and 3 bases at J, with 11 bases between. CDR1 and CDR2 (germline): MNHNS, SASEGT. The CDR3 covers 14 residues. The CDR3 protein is CASSLDSYTGELFF. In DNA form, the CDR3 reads TGTGCCAGCAGCCTGGACAGCTACACCGGGGAGCTGTTTTTT.

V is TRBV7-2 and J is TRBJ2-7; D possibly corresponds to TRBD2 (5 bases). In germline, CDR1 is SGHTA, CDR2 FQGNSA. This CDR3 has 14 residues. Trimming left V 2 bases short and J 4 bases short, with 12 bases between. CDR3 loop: CASSLLPTTYEQYF. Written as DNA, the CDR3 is TGTGCCAGCAGCTTACTGCCGACTACATACGAGCAGTACTTC.

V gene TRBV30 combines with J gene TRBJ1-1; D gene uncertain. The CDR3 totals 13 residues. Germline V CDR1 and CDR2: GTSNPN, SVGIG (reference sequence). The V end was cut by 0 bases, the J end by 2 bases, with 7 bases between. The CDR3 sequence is CAWSVYTNTEAFF. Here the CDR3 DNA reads TGTGCCTGGAGTGTGTACACAAACACTGAAGCTTTCTTT.

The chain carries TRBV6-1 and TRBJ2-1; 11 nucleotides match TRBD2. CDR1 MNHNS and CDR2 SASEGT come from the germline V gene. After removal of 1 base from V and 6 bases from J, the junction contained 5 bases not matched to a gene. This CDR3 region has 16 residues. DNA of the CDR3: TGTGCCAGCAGTGAAGGGCTAGCGGGAGGTGGCAATGAGCAGTTCTTC. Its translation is CASSEGLAGGGNEQFF.

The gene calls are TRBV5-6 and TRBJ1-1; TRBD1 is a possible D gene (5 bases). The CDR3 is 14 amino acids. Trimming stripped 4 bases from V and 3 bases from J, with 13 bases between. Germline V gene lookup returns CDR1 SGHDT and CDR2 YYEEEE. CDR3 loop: CASSPDGGDTEAFF. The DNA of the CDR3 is TGTGCCAGCAGCCCTGACGGAGGGGACACTGAAGCTTTCTTT.

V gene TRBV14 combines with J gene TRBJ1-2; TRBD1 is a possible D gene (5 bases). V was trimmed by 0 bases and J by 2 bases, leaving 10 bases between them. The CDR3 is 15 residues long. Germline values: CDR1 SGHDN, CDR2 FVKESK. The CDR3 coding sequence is TGTGCCAGCAGCCAAGATCTAAGACAGAACTATGGCTACACCTTC. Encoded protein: CASSQDLRQNYGYTF.

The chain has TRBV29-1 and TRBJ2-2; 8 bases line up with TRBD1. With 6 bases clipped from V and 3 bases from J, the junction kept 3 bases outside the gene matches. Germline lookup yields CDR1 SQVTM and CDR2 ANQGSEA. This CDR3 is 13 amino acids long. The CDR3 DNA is TGCAGCGTCGCGGACAGGGACACCGGGGAGCTGTTTTTT. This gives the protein CSVADRDTGELFF.

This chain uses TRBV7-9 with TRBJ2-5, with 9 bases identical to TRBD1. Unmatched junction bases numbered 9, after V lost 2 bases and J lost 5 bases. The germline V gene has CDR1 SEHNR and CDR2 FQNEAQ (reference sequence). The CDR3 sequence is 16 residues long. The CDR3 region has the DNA TGTGCCAGCAGCTTATCCGGGACAGGGTCCCGGGAGACCCAGTACTTC. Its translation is CASSLSGTGSRETQYF. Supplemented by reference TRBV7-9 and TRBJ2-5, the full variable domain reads DTGVSQNPRHKITKRGQNVTFRCDPISEHNRLYWYRQTLGQGPEFLTYFQNEAQLEKSRLLSDRFSAERPKGSFSTLEIQRTEQGDSAMYLCASSLSGTGSRETQYFGPGTRLLVL.

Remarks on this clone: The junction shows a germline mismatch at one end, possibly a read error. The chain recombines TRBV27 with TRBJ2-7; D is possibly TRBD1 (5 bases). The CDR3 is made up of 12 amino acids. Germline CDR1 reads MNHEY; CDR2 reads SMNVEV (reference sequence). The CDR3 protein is CASSLDRIYMNF. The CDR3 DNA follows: TGTGCCAGCAGTTTAGACAGAATCTATATGAACTTC.

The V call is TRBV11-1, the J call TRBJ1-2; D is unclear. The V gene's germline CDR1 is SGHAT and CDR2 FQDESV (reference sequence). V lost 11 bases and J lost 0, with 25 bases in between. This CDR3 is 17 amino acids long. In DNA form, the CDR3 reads TGTGCCCCCGAGGCTCGATATAAATCCATAGCTAACTATGGCTACACCTTC. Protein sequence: CAPEARYKSIANYGYTF. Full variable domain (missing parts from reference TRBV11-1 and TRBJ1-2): EAEVAQSPRYKITEKSQAVAFWCDPISGHATLYWYRQILGQGPELLVQFQDESVVDDSQLPKDRFSAERLKGVDSTLKIQPAELGDSAMYLCAPEARYKSIANYGYTFGSGTRLTVV.

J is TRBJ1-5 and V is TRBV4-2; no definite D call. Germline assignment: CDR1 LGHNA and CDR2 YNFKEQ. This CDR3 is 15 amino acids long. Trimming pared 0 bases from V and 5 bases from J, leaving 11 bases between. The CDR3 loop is CASSQDLGGHQPQHF. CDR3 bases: TGTGCCAGCAGCCAAGATTTAGGAGGGCATCAGCCCCAGCATTTT.

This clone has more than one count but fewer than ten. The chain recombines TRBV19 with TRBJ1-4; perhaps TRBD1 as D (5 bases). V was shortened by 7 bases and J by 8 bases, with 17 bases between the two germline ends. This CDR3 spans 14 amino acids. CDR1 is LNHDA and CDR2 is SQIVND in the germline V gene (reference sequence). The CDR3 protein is CASNPTGIGEKLFF. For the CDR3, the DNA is TGTGCCAGTAATCCCACAGGAATAGGCGAAAAACTGTTTTTT.

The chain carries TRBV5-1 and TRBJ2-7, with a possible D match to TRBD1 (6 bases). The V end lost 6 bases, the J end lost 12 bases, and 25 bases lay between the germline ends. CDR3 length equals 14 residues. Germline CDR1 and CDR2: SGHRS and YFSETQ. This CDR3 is CASKDPGQASGAYF. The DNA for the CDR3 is TGCGCCAGCAAAGACCCGGGACAAGCGTCAGGGGCGTACTTC.

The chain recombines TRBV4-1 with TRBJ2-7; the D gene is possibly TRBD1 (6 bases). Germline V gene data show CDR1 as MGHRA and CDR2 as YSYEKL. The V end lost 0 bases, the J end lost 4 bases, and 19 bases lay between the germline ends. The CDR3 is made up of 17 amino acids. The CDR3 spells CASSQDLLGGSGYEQYF. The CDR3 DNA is TGCGCCAGCAGCCAAGATCTTTTAGGGGGTAGTGGGTACGAGCAGTACTTC.

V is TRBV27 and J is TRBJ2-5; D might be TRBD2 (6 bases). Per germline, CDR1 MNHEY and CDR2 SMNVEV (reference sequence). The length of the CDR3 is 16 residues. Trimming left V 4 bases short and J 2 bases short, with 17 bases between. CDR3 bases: TGTGCCAGCAGTTCCCACCAAACGGGAGAACAAGAGACCCAGTACTTC. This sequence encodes CASSSHQTGEQETQYF.

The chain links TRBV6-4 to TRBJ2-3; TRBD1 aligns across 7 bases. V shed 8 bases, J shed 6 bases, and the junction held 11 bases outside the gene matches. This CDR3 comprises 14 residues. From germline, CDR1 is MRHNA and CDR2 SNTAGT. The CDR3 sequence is CASSMTGLSDTQYF. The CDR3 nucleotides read TGTGCCAGCTCCATGACAGGGCTTTCGGATACGCAGTATTTT.

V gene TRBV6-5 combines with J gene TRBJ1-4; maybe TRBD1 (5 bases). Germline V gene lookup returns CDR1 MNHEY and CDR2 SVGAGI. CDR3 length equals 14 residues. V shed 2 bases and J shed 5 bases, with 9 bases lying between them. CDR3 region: CASSYRQPNEKLFF. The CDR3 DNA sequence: TGTGCCAGCAGTTACCGACAGCCAAATGAAAAACTGTTTTTT.

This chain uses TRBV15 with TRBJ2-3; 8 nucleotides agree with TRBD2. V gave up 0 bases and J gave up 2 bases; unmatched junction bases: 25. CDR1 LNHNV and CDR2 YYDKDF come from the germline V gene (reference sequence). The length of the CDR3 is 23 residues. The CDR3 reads CATSRDSGLAGVWGFGYTDTQYF. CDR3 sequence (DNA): TGTGCCACCAGCAGAGATAGCGGGCTAGCGGGCGTGTGGGGCTTCGGGTACACAGATACGCAGTATTTT.

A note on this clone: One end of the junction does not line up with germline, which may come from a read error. DNA of the CDR3: TGTGCCAGCAGCTTGGAGTTTGGCGGGGTACTGATCTTT. Its protein is CASSLEFGGVLIF. V is TRBV5-4 and J is TRBJ1-1; D gene ambiguous. Per the germline V gene, CDR1 is SGHNT and CDR2 is YYREEE (reference sequence). The CDR3 has 13 residues.